What follows are 8 T cell receptor beta chains derived from one specimen sequenced in a study of graft-versus-host responses after intestinal transplantation. The table came from immunoSEQ multiplex PCR; TCRdb's copy has only in-frame clones and leaves some out. The sample yields 90,000 or so clones, approximately 78% seen once. No antigen is known for these receptors. The material was unstimulated CD4+ T cells sorted from spleen or lymph node cells, obtained before intestinal transplant. The receptor source for this set is a human donor who received an intestinal transplant.

Points on this clone: The identical CDR3 is also encoded by other nucleotide sequences in the sample. The chain links TRBV6-1 to TRBJ2-3; 12 nucleotides agree with TRBD1. The CDR3 runs to 16 residues. The V and J ends lost 4 bases and 0 bases, in that order; junction bases with no gene match: 2. The germline V gene encodes CDR1 MNHNS and CDR2 SASEGT. CDR3 nucleotides: TGTGCCAGCAGTGGGGGACAGGGGGCTAGCACAGATACGCAGTATTTT. Residues: CASSGGQGASTDTQYF.

This clone was seen only once. The J gene is TRBJ1-1, the V gene TRBV6-6, with a possible D match to TRBD1 (5 bases). The germline gives CDR1 MNHNY, CDR2 SVGAGI (reference sequence). The CDR3 totals 15 residues. Trimming shortened V by 2 bases and J by 5 bases, and 15 bases separated the two germline ends. The CDR3 loop reads CASSYLQVGATEAFF. The CDR3 bases are TGTGCCAGCAGTTACCTACAGGTAGGAGCGACTGAAGCTTTCTTT.

This chain connects TRBV28 to TRBJ2-7; 10 nucleotides align to TRBD2. Germline loops: CDR1 MDHEN, CDR2 SYDVKM. J lost 7 bases, V lost 6 bases, and 3 bases had no gene match. This CDR3 contains 12 residues. The CDR3 coding sequence is TGTGCCAGCAGACCTAGCGGGGGAGAGCAGTACTTC. It specifies CASRPSGGEQYF.

The CDR3 sequence: CASSSSGRGTYEQYF. The CDR3 region has the DNA TGTGCCAGCAGTTCCTCCGGCAGGGGCACCTACGAGCAGTACTTC. The chain is built from TRBV28 and TRBJ2-7; the D gene is possibly TRBD1 (6 bases). V was clipped by 4 bases and J by 2 bases, with 15 bases between them. Germline V CDR1 and CDR2: MDHEN, SYDVKM. CDR3 length equals 15 residues.

This rearrangement joins TRBV19 to TRBJ2-7; 10 bases fit TRBD1. CDR3 length equals 15 residues. Looked up from germline, CDR1 is LNHDA and CDR2 is SQIVND (reference sequence). The V and J ends lost 3 bases and 5 bases, in that order; junction bases with no gene match: 7. The CDR3 loop reads CASSIGGTGANEQYF. DNA of the CDR3: TGTGCCAGTAGTATTGGCGGGACAGGGGCCAACGAGCAGTACTTC. Full variable domain (outside the CDR3, taken from reference TRBV19 and TRBJ2-7): DGGITQSPKYLFRKEGQNVTLSCEQNLNHDAMYWYRQDPGQGLRLIYYSQIVNDFQKGDIAEGYSVSREKKESFPLTVTSAQKNPTAFYLCASSIGGTGANEQYFGPGTRLTVT.

The chain uses TRBV28 and TRBJ2-2; 10 bases fit TRBD1. Germline V gives CDR1 MDHEN, CDR2 SYDVKM. The CDR3 is 16 amino acids. Trimming took 5 bases from V and 4 from J; bases not matched to a gene: 7. CDR3 DNA sequence: TGTGCCAGCAGTCCCGGGACAGGGGTCGGCACCGGGGAGCTGTTTTTT. It translates to CASSPGTGVGTGELFF.

The chain is built from TRBV5-1 and TRBJ2-7; TRBD1 is a possible D gene (6 bases). V shed 10 bases and J shed 0 bases, with 23 bases lying between them. This CDR3 is 16 amino acids long. Germline V lookup: CDR1 SGHRS, CDR2 YFSETQ. CDR3 in DNA: TGCGCCGCCCCTCCGGCCAGGGGTATAAGCTCCTACGAGCAGTACTTC. As protein: CAAPPARGISSYEQYF.

This clone was recorded only once. This chain joins TRBV6-6 and TRBJ2-3, with D perhaps matching TRBD2 (6 bases). The CDR3 loop spans 14 amino acids. V shed 6 bases and J shed 2 bases, with 12 bases lying between them. Germline loops: CDR1 MNHNY, CDR2 SVGAGI (reference sequence). The CDR3 nucleotides are TGTGCCAGCAGGGAGGAGGGGAACACAGATACGCAGTATTTT. Residues: CASREEGNTDTQYF.